This record looks at one TCR beta chain sequence and its context. Its specificity is unknown. The junction and the germline gene differ at one end; a read error may be behind it. This entry belongs to a study of T cells in Graves' hyperthyroidism and ophthalmopathy. Study-level information: The initial diagnosis was the point when peripheral blood was collected, ahead of any treatment.

Study findings and constraints: Also found in blood were most expanded thyroid clonotypes above 0.001.

Across 18 months, stable Graves' hyperthyroidism was marked by no progression to ophthalmopathy. TCR beta CDR3 sequences were amplified from RNA transcripts. The TCR CDR3 first-round RT-PCR relied on the HTBI primer set. In TCRdb, the multiplex PCR reads were re-called with MiXCR into one record per CDR3 protein. The sample has around 800,000 distinct CDR3 sequences; roughly 37% are singletons. The germline V gene encodes CDR1 SGHTA and CDR2 FQGNSA. This CDR3 is 17 amino acids long. The source of this sequence is a man in his late teens or twenties with Graves' hyperthyroidism. Material for sequencing was blood. The chain uses TRBV7-2 and TRBJ2-7; 11 positions agree with TRBD2. The CDR3 coding sequence is TGTGCCAGCAGCCCCGTCGTAGCGGGGGGGCCTAGGTACGAGCAGAACTTC. This encodes CASSPVVAGGPRYEQNF.